This T cell receptor (beta chain) appears in the sequencing data of a study of siplizumab effects on memory and regulatory T cells. The table came from immunoSEQ multiplex PCR; TCRdb's copy has only in-frame clones and leaves some out. This sample has about 100,000 clones; under 95% occur once, and the top ten carry 0.65% to 0.8%. Findings and caveats of the study: Assignment of a naive or memory phenotype failed for roughly 80-96% of the proliferating CD4+ or CD8+ clones.

With regard to this clone: Its antigen remains unknown.

This clonotype originated in a human donor in good health. Sequences were obtained from Tregs sorted from blood.

CDR3 region: CASTVTGTTTQYF. As DNA, the CDR3 is TGTGCCAGCACTGTCACAGGGACAACTACGCAGTATTTT. The V and J genes are TRBV6-6 and TRBJ2-3; tentative D call: TRBD1 (6 bases). Trimming stripped 7 bases from V and 8 bases from J, with 16 bases between. CDR1 and CDR2 (germline): MNHNY, SVGAGI (reference sequence). This CDR3 has 13 amino acids.